This T cell receptor beta chain was sequenced in a study of cytotoxic CD8 clonotypes in ibrutinib-treated CLL. Whole-study results and caveats: Public clonotypes were uncommon and contracted or stayed stable on treatment.

Assay used: immunoSEQ multiplex PCR; TCRdb lists only in-frame clones, some missing. The sample includes 300,000 to 400,000 clones, 67% of them seen just once. V trimming: 0 bases; J trimming: 2 bases; junction bases outside the gene matches: 5. The CDR3 sequence is 16 residues long. CDR1 is SQVTM and CDR2 is ANQGSEA in the germline V gene. About this clone itself: As yet, its antigen is unknown.

The receptor was derived from a human donor with chronic lymphocytic leukemia. The rearrangement joins TRBV29-1 to TRBJ2-7; the match to TRBD1 covers 12 bases. Here the sequenced sample was PBMCs, taken after 36 months of ibrutinib treatment. The CDR3 loop reads CSVEDPGTGGPYEQYF. CDR3 coding DNA: TGCAGCGTTGAAGACCCCGGGACAGGGGGCCCCTACGAGCAGTACTTC.